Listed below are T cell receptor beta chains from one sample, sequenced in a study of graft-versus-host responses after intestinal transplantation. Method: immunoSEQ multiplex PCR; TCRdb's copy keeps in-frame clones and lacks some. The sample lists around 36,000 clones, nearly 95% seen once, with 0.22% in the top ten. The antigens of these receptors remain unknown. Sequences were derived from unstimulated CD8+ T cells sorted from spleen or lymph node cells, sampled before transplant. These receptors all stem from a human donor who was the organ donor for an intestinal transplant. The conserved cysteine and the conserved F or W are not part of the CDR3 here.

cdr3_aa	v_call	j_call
ASSVSSVTGQNTEAF	TRBV9	TRBJ1-1
ASSYGETGGLNGYT	TRBV6-5	TRBJ1-2
ASSLIGLRTEAF	TRBV28	TRBJ1-1
ASSLWTGTDNYGYT	TRBV5-1	TRBJ1-2
AIMRAATDTQY	TRBV10-3	TRBJ2-3
ATSRGAVLGYGYT	TRBV15	TRBJ1-2
ASSRARGNQPQH	TRBV4-3	TRBJ1-5
ASSYLPGPGNEQF	TRBV5-1	TRBJ2-1
ASSYSSIRAAF	TRBV6-6	TRBJ1-1
ASSSPGVGGVFYEQY	TRBV28	TRBJ2-7
ASSEKGHLNTEAF	TRBV2	TRBJ1-1
ASSPSGGPNEQY	TRBV6-5	TRBJ2-7
ASSLAGGANNEQF	TRBV13	TRBJ2-1
ASSSKCQNRKTYGYT	TRBV4-1	TRBJ1-2
ASSPTWEAGEVGGELF	TRBV7-6	TRBJ2-2
ASSQDRRTGNTYYGYT	TRBV4-3	TRBJ1-2
ASSQGPLRGRAKNIQY	TRBV4-1	TRBJ2-4
ASSLRVGTGPYEQY	TRBV7-9	TRBJ2-7
ASSLVGGAINYEQY	TRBV28	TRBJ2-7
ASSLGQAPNYGYT	TRBV19	TRBJ1-2
ASSLLSGGVETQY	TRBV27	TRBJ2-5
ASSDGQGASYNEQF	TRBV7-9	TRBJ2-1
ASSQDKGTGANTEAF	TRBV4-3	TRBJ1-1
ASSYLREAF	TRBV6-5	TRBJ1-1
SARDSIEAF	TRBV20-1	TRBJ1-1
ASSIRGDSVQPQH	TRBV19	TRBJ1-5
ASSQAASTEQY	TRBV14	TRBJ2-7
ASSEYGRGSDTQY	TRBV25-1	TRBJ2-3
ASSDGQGAFTEAF	TRBV2	TRBJ1-1
ASRDFKDAGELF	TRBV2	TRBJ2-2
ASSVGGGNQPQH	TRBV9	TRBJ1-5
ATSTWDTSSYNSPLH	TRBV15	TRBJ1-6
ASSGGQDGYEQY	TRBV25-1	TRBJ2-7
ASSARPASVDTGELF	TRBV7-9	TRBJ2-2
ASSVGSGGVLDTQY	TRBV9	TRBJ2-3
ASSIEGAGGPRNIQY	TRBV19	TRBJ2-4
ASSQVSSGGALRETQY	TRBV4-3	TRBJ2-5
ASSLALAGDSYNEQF	TRBV7-7	TRBJ2-1
SVASENTEAF	TRBV29-1	TRBJ1-1
ASSLTASGSTDTQY	TRBV7-3	TRBJ2-3
ASSKDRGGYT	TRBV21-1	TRBJ1-2
AISLTGFDEQY	TRBV10-3	TRBJ2-7
ASSETRYEAF	TRBV6-5	TRBJ1-1
ASSRTGFEDEKLF	TRBV18	TRBJ1-4
AWTGGQGPYEQY	TRBV30	TRBJ2-7